The 9 T cell receptor beta chains listed next were all sequenced from one sample in a study of blood T cell repertoires in COVID-19. This table comes from immunoSEQ multiplex PCR, and its TCRdb copy is limited to in-frame clones, with some not included. The data hold approximately 260,000 clones, with about 88% observed a single time. The source material was PBMCs or T cells enriched from blood (not recorded which). These receptors were obtained from a woman aged 45-60 years who had been exposed to COVID-19.

The chain is built from TRBV18 and TRBJ2-2; 9 positions match TRBD2. V shed 3 bases and J 4 bases; nucleotides not matched to a gene: 6. Germline CDR1 reads KGHSH; CDR2 reads LQKENI. The CDR3 runs to 16 residues. This CDR3 reads CASSPLAGDFTGELFF. In DNA form, the CDR3 reads TGTGCCAGCTCACCCTTAGCGGGGGACTTCACCGGGGAGCTGTTTTTT.

The rearrangement links TRBV7-8 to TRBJ2-2, with 12 bases fitting TRBD1. The V gene end was trimmed by 3 bases and the J gene end by 4 bases; junction bases not matched to a gene: 3. CDR1 and CDR2 (germline): SGHVS, FQNEAQ. The CDR3 spans 16 residues. The CDR3 here is CASSLGQGAVTGELFF. The CDR3 DNA is TGTGCCAGCAGCTTGGGACAGGGGGCCGTCACCGGGGAGCTGTTTTTT.

V is TRBV3-1 (or the pseudogene TRBV3-2) and J is TRBJ2-1; 9 bases fit TRBD1. V was clipped by 4 bases and J by 0 bases; unmatched bases: 13. The CDR3 runs 19 residues. Per the germline V gene, CDR1 is LGHDT and CDR2 is YNNKEL (reference sequence). CDR3 protein: CASSRAVTGGLGSYNEQFF. DNA for the CDR3: TGTGCCAGCAGCCGCGCGGTCACAGGGGGCCTGGGCTCCTACAATGAGCAGTTCTTC.

In nucleotides, the CDR3 is TGTGCCACCAGCAGAGATTTGAAGAGAGCGAGCTCCTACGAGCAGTACTTC. This sequence encodes CATSRDLKRASSYEQYF. This rearrangement joins TRBV15 to TRBJ2-7; D is undetermined. From germline, CDR1 is LNHNV and CDR2 YYDKDF (reference sequence). The CDR3 has 17 residues. The V and J ends lost 0 bases and 0 bases respectively, with 15 bases between them.

For this clone: At one boundary the junction diverges from the germline segment, which might be a read error. The chain carries TRBV6-5 and TRBJ1-3, with no clear D. The V gene's germline CDR1 is MNHEY and CDR2 SVGAGI. The CDR3 has 14 amino acids. The CDR3 DNA reads as TGTGCCAGCAGTGACTCCCCAGCTGGAAACACCATATATTTT. Residues: CASSDSPAGNTIYF.

V gene TRBV28 combines with J gene TRBJ1-5; the match to TRBD1 covers 8 bases. This CDR3 contains 16 residues. Germline-derived CDR1 and CDR2 are MDHEN and SYDVKM. The V and J ends lost 8 bases and 3 bases, in that order; junction bases with no gene match: 12. CDR3 sequence: CASSTISQGVNQPQHF. The CDR3 DNA reads TGTGCCAGCTCCACAATTTCACAGGGGGTCAATCAGCCCCAGCATTTT.

The rearrangement joins TRBV5-6 to TRBJ1-2; a possible D gene is TRBD1 (5 bases). The ends were cut back, 1 base at V and 8 bases at J, with 18 bases in the middle. The CDR3 loop spans 15 amino acids. Germline values: CDR1 SGHDT, CDR2 YYEEEE. CDR3 loop: CASSLPSRAMGGYTF. CDR3 nucleotide sequence: TGTGCCAGCAGCTTGCCCAGCAGGGCTATGGGGGGCTACACCTTC.

A note on this clone: Since no conserved phenylalanine or tryptophan closes the CDR3, a read error is the likely cause. No DNA is shown, since the ends of the CDR3 on it are uncertain; the CDR3 is the one TCRdb lists. This chain joins TRBV10-2 and TRBJ2-3; TRBD2, the D gene given by the table, was not confirmed from the DNA. The CDR3 is 12 residues long, ends included. Germline CDR1 WSHSY, CDR2 SAAADI. The CDR3: CASSDRRGSTGM.

The V gene is TRBV5-1, the J gene TRBJ2-7; tentative D call: TRBD1 (5 bases). The CDR3 has 15 amino acids. Between the trimmed V and J ends, which lost 3 bases and 3 bases, there was a span of 16 bases. From germline, CDR1 is SGHRS and CDR2 YFSETQ. Here the CDR3 reads CASSSTGPLIYEQYF. The CDR3 region has the DNA TGCGCCAGCAGCTCAACAGGCCCACTCATCTACGAGCAGTACTTC. The full variable domain, completed using reference TRBV5-1 and TRBJ2-7, is KAGVTQTPRYLIKTRGQQVTLSCSPISGHRSVSWYQQTPGQGLQFLFEYFSETQRNKGNFPGRFSGRQFSNSRSEMNVSTLELGDSALYLCASSSTGPLIYEQYFGPGTRLTVT.